The 10 T cell receptor beta chains reported below all come from one sample, sequenced in a study of blood T cell repertoires in COVID-19. Assay used: immunoSEQ multiplex PCR; TCRdb lists only in-frame clones, some missing. The sample consists of roughly 220,000 clones, just over 85% of them appearing once. Material: peripheral blood. These receptors originate from a man under 40 who had recovered from COVID-19.

This clone appeared a few times. V is TRBV6-1 and J is TRBJ2-2; 7 bases fit TRBD1. Germline CDR1 and CDR2: MNHNS and SASEGT. V lost 2 bases, J lost 5 bases, and 2 bases stayed unmatched. This CDR3 has 14 amino acids. The DNA for the CDR3 is TGTGCCAGCAGTGAACCAGGGGGAACCGGGGAGCTGTTTTTT. The encoded protein is CASSEPGGTGELFF.

The chain joins TRBV30 to TRBJ2-7; 9 bases align to TRBD1. The CDR3 loop spans 11 amino acids. V lost 4 bases and J lost 13; bases outside the gene matches: 8. Germline V CDR1 and CDR2: GTSNPN, SVGIG (reference sequence). CDR3: CAWTIGQGTYF. The CDR3 DNA reads as TGTGCCTGGACCATCGGACAGGGGACATACTTC.

The rearrangement joins TRBV3-1 (or the pseudogene TRBV3-2) to TRBJ2-1, with TRBD2 matching 7 bases. This CDR3 region has 19 residues. V shed 0 bases, J shed 0 bases, and the junction held 11 bases outside the gene matches. From germline, CDR1 is LGHDT and CDR2 YNNKEL (reference sequence). The CDR3 is CASSQEPLTSASSYNEQFF. The CDR3 bases are TGTGCCAGCAGCCAAGAACCCCTAACTAGCGCGAGCTCCTACAATGAGCAGTTCTTC.

The chain recombines TRBV11-2 with TRBJ2-5; weak D call: TRBD1 (6 bases). The germline V gene encodes CDR1 SGHAT and CDR2 FQNNGV. CDR3 length equals 14 residues. V was shortened by 2 bases and J by 2 bases, with 9 bases between the two germline ends. The CDR3 here is CASSLSRGQETQYF. CDR3 in DNA: TGTGCCAGCAGCTTATCAAGGGGGCAAGAGACCCAGTACTTC.

This rearrangement joins TRBV10-3 to TRBJ1-3; 7 nucleotides match TRBD1. The germline gives CDR1 ENHRY, CDR2 SYGVKD. The CDR3 runs to 16 residues. Trimming removed 4 bases from V and 6 bases from J; junction bases left unmatched: 12. The CDR3 region is CAISGNYRGKKNTIYF. The CDR3 DNA sequence: TGTGCCATCAGTGGTAACTACAGGGGAAAGAAAAACACCATATATTTT.

The V gene is TRBV7-6, the J gene TRBJ2-5; tentative D call: TRBD1 (6 bases). V was cut by 5 bases and J by 5 bases, with 18 bases left in between. The CDR3 has 15 residues. From germline, CDR1 is SGHVS and CDR2 FNYEAQ. CDR3 DNA: TGTGCCAGCAGCAAACTCAGGGGTGCAATGGAGACCCAGTACTTC. Its translation: CASSKLRGAMETQYF. The variable domain in full, completed from reference TRBV7-6 and TRBJ2-5, reads GAGVSQSPRYKVTKRGQDVALRCDPISGHVSLYWYRQALGQGPEFLTYFNYEAQQDKSGLPNDRFSAERPEGSISTLTIQRTEQRDSAMYRCASSKLRGAMETQYFGPGTRLLVL.

This clone was counted a few times. The V call is TRBV19, the J call TRBJ2-3, with a possible D match to TRBD1 (5 bases). V was shortened by 6 bases and J by 2 bases, with 21 bases between the two germline ends. Germline assignment: CDR1 LNHDA and CDR2 SQIVND (reference sequence). The CDR3 sequence is 17 residues long. The CDR3 is CASRPRQGTKITDTQYF. The CDR3 DNA sequence: TGTGCCAGTAGACCACGTCAGGGCACAAAAATCACAGATACGCAGTATTTT.

The chain couples TRBV3-1 (or the pseudogene TRBV3-2) to TRBJ1-1, with D maybe TRBD1 (5 bases). The CDR3 sequence is 14 residues long. CDR1 and CDR2 from the germline V gene are LGHDT and YNNKEL (reference sequence). Trimming shortened V by 1 base and J by 6 bases, and 12 bases separated the two germline ends. As DNA, the CDR3 is TGTGCCAGCAGCCAAGTCCCGCAGGGCGCTGAAGCTTTCTTT. This sequence encodes CASSQVPQGAEAFF.

This chain links TRBV11-2 with TRBJ2-1; the D is unclear. The germline V gene encodes CDR1 SGHAT and CDR2 FQNNGV. The CDR3 covers 12 residues. V was clipped by 10 bases and J by 4 bases, with 11 bases between them. The CDR3 sequence is CATGLSYNEQFF. CDR3 sequence (DNA): TGTGCCACAGGCCTTTCGTACAATGAGCAGTTCTTC. Based on the CDR3 plus reference TRBV11-2 and TRBJ2-1, the full variable domain is EAGVAQSPRYKIIEKRQSVAFWCNPISGHATLYWYQQILGQGPKLLIQFQNNGVVDDSQLPKDRFSAERLKGVDSTLKIQPAKLEDSAVYLCATGLSYNEQFFGPGTRLTVL.

The chain has TRBV19 and TRBJ1-5; D may be TRBD1 (5 bases). The V gene lost 6 bases and the J gene lost 5 bases, with 8 bases spanning the gap. Germline V gives CDR1 LNHDA, CDR2 SQIVND (reference sequence). The CDR3 has 12 residues. As DNA, the CDR3 is TGTGCCAGTAGGGGGGGATATCAGCCCCAGCATTTT. The encoded protein is CASRGGYQPQHF.